This T cell receptor (beta chain) was sequenced in a study of cytomegalovirus exposure and HLA in healthy donors. The PCR made use of 60 Vbeta and 13 Jbeta primers. Sequenced by immunoSEQ multiplex PCR; TCRdb stores in-frame clones only, minus some. The sample carries some 100,000 clones, 65% to 80% recorded once. Between the trimmed V and J ends, which lost 0 bases and 8 bases, there was a span of 20 bases. The CDR3 is 16 residues long. CDR1 is SGHDT, CDR2 YYEEEE, per germline. On this clone itself: Its antigen is as yet unknown.

Study-level points and caveats: Despite most TCR sequences being rare, some public TCRs occurred in many donors.

This chain joins TRBV5-6 and TRBJ1-2; D is perhaps TRBD1 (6 bases). Sequencing was done on a sample of PBMCs. This TCR was sampled from a woman aged 45-65 years in good health and CMV-seropositive. The CDR3 region has the DNA TGTGCCAGCAGCTTGGGGCAAACAGGGAATTACTGGGGCTACACCTTC. This codes for CASSLGQTGNYWGYTF. Variable domain in full (rest from reference TRBV5-6 and TRBJ1-2): DAGVTQSPTHLIKTRGQQVTLRCSPKSGHDTVSWYQQALGQGPQFIFQYYEEEERQRGNFPDRFSGHQFPNYSSELNVNALLLGDSALYLCASSLGQTGNYWGYTFGSGTRLTVV.